Listed below are T cell receptor beta chains from one sample, sequenced in a study of T cell responses to AZD1222 COVID-19 vaccine. Sequencing used immunoSEQ multiplex PCR; TCRdb keeps in-frame clones, though not all of them. This sample has some 87,000 clones, with 75% to 90% found just once. The sample was peripheral blood, taken on day 0 of AZD1222 vaccination. These receptors originate from an adult in good health. The CDR3 runs from the conserved cysteine through the conserved F or W. The D gene is left open where the match is weak. Clone size appears in some rows only: once, few, many, or a class for an expanded clone.

TRBJ2-2 NA 13 NA TRBV7-8 CASSSPRSGELFF TGTGCCAGCAGCTCCCCCCGGTCCGGGGAGCTGTTTTTT
TRBJ1-3 NA 16 NA TRBV11-2 CASTSSTGDSGNTIYF TGTGCCAGCACCTCCTCTACGGGGGACTCTGGAAACACCATATATTTT
TRBJ2-7 NA 15 NA TRBV12-1 CASSLEGGGTYEQYF TGTGCCAGCAGCCTTGAGGGCGGGGGGACCTACGAGCAGTACTTC
TRBJ2-3 NA 15 TRBD2 TRBV5-1 CASSPSGRATDTQYF TGCGCCAGCAGTCCCAGCGGGAGGGCCACGGATACGCAGTATTTT
TRBJ2-7 NA 14 NA TRBV25-1 CASTSGTFDYEQYF TGTGCCAGCACCTCCGGGACATTTGACTACGAGCAGTACTTC
TRBJ2-2 NA 14 NA TRBV6-5 CASSYGRTTGELFF TGTGCCAGCAGTTACGGAAGGACCACCGGGGAGCTGTTTTTT
TRBJ1-5 NA 13 NA TRBV6-5 CASSRTNNQPQHF TGTGCCAGCAGTCGGACAAACAATCAGCCCCAGCATTTT
TRBJ2-3 NA 15 NA TRBV27 CASSLGGSLTDTQYF TGTGCCAGCAGTTTGGGTGGGAGTTTGACAGATACGCAGTATTTT
TRBJ1-2 NA 12 NA TRBV29-1 CSGGGGLDGYTF TGCAGCGGAGGGGGAGGGTTGGACGGCTACACCTTC
TRBJ2-1 NA 15 NA TRBV6-5 CASSSGRSQYNEQFF TGTGCCAGCAGCTCTGGACGGAGTCAGTACAATGAGCAGTTCTTC
TRBJ2-1 NA 15 NA TRBV9 CASSVGWGSYNEQFF TGTGCCAGCAGCGTAGGATGGGGGTCCTACAATGAGCAGTTCTTC
TRBJ2-5 NA 15 TRBD2 TRBV7-2 CASSLAGTNQETQYF TGTGCCAGCAGCTTAGCGGGGACTAACCAAGAGACCCAGTACTTC
TRBJ2-7 NA 14 TRBD1 TRBV5-6 CASSRTGGSYEQYF TGTGCCAGCAGTCGGACAGGGGGCTCCTACGAGCAGTACTTC
TRBJ2-6 NA 17 NA TRBV5-1 CASSFLLTGAGANVLTF TGCGCCAGCAGCTTTCTACTAACAGGTGCTGGGGCCAACGTCCTGACTTTC
TRBJ1-4 NA 12 NA TRBV30 CAWTRGFEKLFF TGTGCCTGGACCCGGGGCTTTGAAAAACTGTTTTTT
TRBJ2-5 NA 19 TRBD1 TRBV4-3 CASSQELSGTGGFRETQYF TGCGCCAGCAGCCAAGAACTCTCGGGTACAGGGGGGTTTAGGGAGACCCAGTACTTC
TRBJ2-2 NA 18 NA TRBV5-5 CASSLVGRGTQAAGELFF TGTGCCAGCAGCCTGGTTGGCCGGGGAACGCAGGCTGCCGGGGAGCTGTTTTTT
TRBJ2-7 once 15 TRBD2 TRBV2 CASQRSGGPLGEQYF TGTGCCAGCCAACGGTCGGGAGGGCCGCTCGGCGAGCAGTACTTC
TRBJ1-1 NA 15 NA TRBV5-1 CASSLANRANTEAFF TGCGCCAGCAGCTTGGCCAATAGGGCGAACACTGAAGCTTTCTTT
TRBJ1-3 once 16 TRBD1 TRBV5-5 CASIPGTGPSGNTIYF TGTGCCAGCATCCCCGGGACAGGGCCATCGGGAAACACCATATATTTT
TRBJ2-4 NA 14 NA TRBV25-1 CASSGVGAKNIQYF TGTGCCAGCAGTGGAGTAGGGGCCAAAAACATTCAGTACTTC
TRBJ1-2 once 13 NA TRBV12-3/TRBV12-4 CASSFRPNYGYTF TGTGCCAGCAGTTTTCGACCTAACTATGGCTACACCTTC
TRBJ2-1 NA 13 NA TRBV5-6 CASSHDKYNEQFF TGTGCCAGCAGCCACGACAAATACAATGAGCAGTTCTTC
TRBJ1-1 NA 14 NA TRBV15 CATSTEGSGTEAFF TGTGCCACCAGCACAGAAGGGTCGGGCACTGAAGCTTTCTTT
TRBJ1-5 once 16 NA TRBV7-2 CASSLGSGHHNQPQHF TGTGCCAGCAGCTTAGGATCCGGGCATCACAATCAGCCCCAGCATTTT
TRBJ2-5 NA 16 TRBD1 TRBV5-8 CASTPPRGRSGETQYF TGTGCCAGCACCCCCCCCAGGGGGCGTTCCGGTGAGACCCAGTACTTC
TRBJ2-2 once 11 NA TRBV27 CASSYSGELFF TGTGCCAGCAGTTATTCCGGGGAGCTGTTTTTT
TRBJ2-7 NA 15 NA TRBV5-1 CASSLEVGYQREQYF TGCGCCAGCAGCTTAGAAGTGGGGTATCAGCGCGAGCAGTACTTC
TRBJ2-3 NA 14 TRBD2 TRBV13 CASTGLASTDTQYF TGTGCCAGCACAGGACTAGCAAGCACAGATACGCAGTATTTT
TRBJ1-2 NA 15 TRBD1 TRBV27 CASSLTGTGGIGYTF TGTGCCAGCAGTCTCACCGGGACAGGGGGTATTGGCTACACCTTC
TRBJ1-6 NA 14 TRBD1 TRBV6-5 CASSYGQAYSPLHF TGTGCCAGCAGTTACGGACAGGCTTATTCACCCCTCCACTTT
TRBJ1-5 NA 14 TRBD1 TRBV5-1 CASSRDRLNQPQHF TGCGCCAGCAGCCGGGACAGACTCAATCAGCCCCAGCATTTT
TRBJ1-5 NA 14 NA TRBV2 CASGWGAGNQPQHF TGTGCCAGCGGGTGGGGGGCAGGCAATCAGCCCCAGCATTTT
TRBJ2-3 NA 16 TRBD1 TRBV27 CASSIGVGQGTDTQYF TGTGCCAGCTCCATAGGTGTGGGACAGGGTACAGATACGCAGTATTTT
TRBJ2-1 NA 14 NA TRBV28 CASSSLTSYNEQFF TGTGCCAGCAGTTCCCTGACCTCCTACAATGAGCAGTTCTTC
TRBJ2-7 once 13 TRBD1 TRBV30 CAWTRTGSDEQYF TGTGCCTGGACCCGGACAGGGTCAGACGAGCAGTACTTC
TRBJ2-7 NA 13 TRBD1 TRBV24-1 CATGQGVGYEQYF TGTGCCACCGGACAGGGGGTAGGCTACGAGCAGTACTTC
TRBJ1-6 NA 14 NA TRBV6-5 CASTGGYYNSPLHF TGTGCCAGCACGGGGGGCTACTATAATTCACCCCTCCACTTT
TRBJ2-1 few 16 NA TRBV7-2 CATRGSGASSYNEQFF TGTGCCACCAGAGGGAGCGGAGCGAGCTCCTACAATGAGCAGTTCTTC
TRBJ1-2 NA 17 NA TRBV15 CATSRERIEVSNYGYTF TGTGCCACCAGCAGAGAGAGAATAGAGGTTTCTAACTATGGCTACACCTTC
TRBJ2-1 NA 16 TRBD2 TRBV6-8 CASRTYGLAGNNEQFF TGTGCCAGCAGAACTTATGGGCTAGCGGGAAACAATGAGCAGTTCTTC
TRBJ1-2 NA 15 TRBD1 TRBV6-2/TRBV6-3 CASSYRGTGVYGYTF TGTGCCAGCAGTTACCGGGGGACAGGGGTCTATGGCTACACCTTC
TRBJ2-7 once 13 NA TRBV11-2 CASSLLWGREQYF TGTGCCAGCAGCCTACTCTGGGGGCGCGAGCAGTACTTC
TRBJ2-1 once 17 NA TRBV27 CASSLSYFASSYNEQFF TGTGCCAGCAGTTTATCGTACTTCGCTTCCTCCTACAATGAGCAGTTCTTC